Here is one T cell receptor (beta chain) with its context. Its antigen is not known. This specimen comes from a study of T cell responses to AZD1222 COVID-19 vaccine. Study-level results: Reports indicate that nearly half of spike-specific TCRs are directed at unmutated variant regions.

The junction had 14 bases not matched to a gene; V was cut back by 5 bases and J by 2 bases. The CDR3 totals 20 residues. CDR1 and CDR2 (germline): SGHVS, FNYEAQ. Clones were sequenced by immunoSEQ multiplex PCR, and TCRdb holds only the in-frame ones, with some missing. The table lists tens of thousands of clones, just over 90% of them singletons, with less than 5.5% in the top ten. This clonotype was obtained from an adult in good health. Sample: peripheral blood, taken on day 0 of MenACWY control vaccination. The rearrangement joins TRBV7-6 to TRBJ2-6; 11 bases line up with TRBD2. The CDR3 DNA reads as TGTGCCAGCAGCCGACATCAAACTAGCGGGAGTGGGACTGGGGCCAACGTCCTGACTTTC. This translates into CASSRHQTSGSGTGANVLTF.